This T cell receptor beta chain comes out of a study of blood T cell repertoires in COVID-19. Study information: From the United States, Italy and Spain came samples of acute and convalescent COVID-19. Sources were T cells, B-cell-depleted T cells, or PBMCs; the material itself was cDNA or gDNA.

Sequencing was performed with immunoSEQ multiplex PCR; in TCRdb, only in-frame clones are kept and a portion is missing. Of 160,000 or so clones listed, 85% are singletons. The CDR3 totals 17 residues. Trimming cost V 5 bases and J 0 bases; bases outside gene matches: 10. The germline V gene encodes CDR1 MDHEN and CDR2 SYDVKM. This clone was seen only once. The sequence came from a man aged 35 to 55 with acute or convalescent COVID-19. Sequencing input: peripheral blood. The rearrangement joins TRBV28 to TRBJ1-1; the match to TRBD1 covers 9 bases. CDR3 region: CASSARPGQGMNTEAFF. CDR3 coding DNA: TGTGCCAGCAGTGCAAGACCGGGACAGGGAATGAACACTGAAGCTTTCTTT. The variable domain in full, with the rest retrieved from reference TRBV28 and TRBJ1-1, is DVKVTQSSRYLVKRTGEKVFLECVQDMDHENMFWYRQDPGLGLRLIYFSYDVKMKEKGDIPEGYSVSREKKERFSLILESASTNQTSMYLCASSARPGQGMNTEAFFGQGTRLTVV.